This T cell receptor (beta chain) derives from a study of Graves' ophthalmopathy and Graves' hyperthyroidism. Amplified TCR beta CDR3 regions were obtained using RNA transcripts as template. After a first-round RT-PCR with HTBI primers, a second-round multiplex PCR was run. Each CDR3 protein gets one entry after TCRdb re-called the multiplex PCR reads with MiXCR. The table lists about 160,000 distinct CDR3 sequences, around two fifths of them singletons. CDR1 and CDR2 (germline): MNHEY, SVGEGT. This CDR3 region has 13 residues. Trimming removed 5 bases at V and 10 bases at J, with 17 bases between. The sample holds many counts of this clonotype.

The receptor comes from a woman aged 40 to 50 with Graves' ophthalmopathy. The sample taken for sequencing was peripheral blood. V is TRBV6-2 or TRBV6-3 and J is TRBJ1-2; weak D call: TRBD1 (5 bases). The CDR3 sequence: CASSSSGVTVYTF. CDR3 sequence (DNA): TGTGCCAGCAGTAGTTCGGGGGTCACGGTCTACACCTTC.